This record concerns one TCR beta chain sequence. Its antigen is as yet unknown. Method: immunoSEQ multiplex PCR; TCRdb's copy keeps in-frame clones and lacks some. The sample yields some 39,000 clones, almost 90% seen once. The CDR3 sequence is 14 residues long. Trimming left V 5 bases short and J 2 bases short, with 11 bases between. Per the germline V gene, CDR1 is SGHVS and CDR2 is FNYEAQ. Every patient was affected by relapse after autologous stem cell transplantation, while exposure to brentuximab vedotin was not uniform. This record comes from a study of PD-1 blockade in classical Hodgkin lymphoma. Study-wide points: Complete responders showed a baseline diversity that resembled the diversity of newly diagnosed patients. Diversity in CD4+ TCRs, unlike that measured in CD8+ TCRs, had risen significantly by C4D1.

This receptor was obtained from a human donor with classical Hodgkin lymphoma. The rearrangement links TRBV7-6 to TRBJ2-3; D possibly corresponds to TRBD2 (5 bases). The sequencing used peripheral blood mononuclear cells (PBMCs), collected at baseline. CDR3 nucleotides: TGTGCCAGCAGCAATAGACTACTCACAGATACGCAGTATTTT. It encodes CASSNRLLTDTQYF. Full variable domain (missing parts from reference TRBV7-6 and TRBJ2-3): GAGVSQSPRYKVTKRGQDVALRCDPISGHVSLYWYRQALGQGPEFLTYFNYEAQQDKSGLPNDRFSAERPEGSISTLTIQRTEQRDSAMYRCASSNRLLTDTQYFGPGTRLTVL.